This is a list of T cell receptor beta chains from one sample in a study of T cell repertoires in cytomegalovirus infection. TCRdb reanalysed the reads using MiXCR and keeps one entry per CDR3 protein. The table includes under 600,000 distinct CDR3 sequences, approximately 15% detected once. Sequenced sample: CD8+ T cells from PBMCs. The receptor set was obtained from a human donor in good health (CMV status not recorded). Some clones in this sample may be carry-over from other donors' samples. Each CDR3 is given with its conserved first and last residue. The order of the fields is D gene, J gene, V gene, clone size, CDR3 DNA, CDR3 protein. The D gene is left open where the match is weak. Expanded clones are given a class, and other clones once, few, many or no size at all.

NA	TRBJ2-3	TRBV9	NA	TGTGCCAGCAGCGTAGGGGTCACAGATACGCAGTATTTT	CASSVGVTDTQYF
NA	TRBJ1-1	TRBV24-1	many	TGTGCCACCAGTGATCCCGACAGGCCAATGAACACTGAAGCTTTCTTT	CATSDPDRPMNTEAFF
NA	TRBJ1-2	TRBV5-4	NA	TGTGCCAGCAGCTTGAAGGAACCAGGGCGCGATTATGGCTACACCTTC	CASSLKEPGRDYGYTF
TRBD1	TRBJ2-2	TRBV24-1	few	TGTGCCACCAGTGAGTCCGGGACAGGGAACACCGGGGAGCTGTTTTTT	CATSESGTGNTGELFF
NA	TRBJ1-4	TRBV9	NA	TGTGCCAGCAGCGTACAGCTTAATGAAAAACTGTTTTTT	CASSVQLNEKLFF
TRBD1	TRBJ1-2	TRBV28	NA	TGTGCCAGAAGTCCCCCGGGACAGGGATACTATGGCTACACCTTC	CARSPPGQGYYGYTF
TRBD2	TRBJ2-5	TRBV4-2	many	TGTGCCAGCAGCCAAGATACCAGCGGGGGGGCCCGAGAGACCCAGTACTTC	CASSQDTSGGARETQYF
NA	TRBJ1-2	TRBV7-2	many	TGTGCCAGCAGCTTAGACTTAGGGGGCTATGGCTACACCTTC	CASSLDLGGYGYTF
NA	TRBJ2-3	TRBV14	NA	TGTGCCAGCAGCCAAGAGGGGTCAGCAGATACGCAGTATTTT	CASSQEGSADTQYF
NA	TRBJ2-1	TRBV6-5	many	TGTGCCAGCAGCCGACTGGGTGAGCAGTTCTTC	CASSRLGEQFF
NA	TRBJ1-2	TRBV28	NA	TGTGCCAGCAGTTTATCTTACGGGGCAGACGGCTATGGCTACACCTTC	CASSLSYGADGYGYTF
NA	TRBJ1-1	TRBV24-1	NA	TGTGCCACCCATTTCACGGTGGATACCATGAACACTGAAGCTTTCTTT	CATHFTVDTMNTEAFF
TRBD1	TRBJ2-7	TRBV19	many	TGTGCCAGTATGAGTCGGACAGGAGACTACGAGCAGTACTTC	CASMSRTGDYEQYF
NA	TRBJ2-7	TRBV10-3	NA	TGTGCCGTAAGGAGGGAAGACGAGCAGTACTTC	CAVRREDEQYF
TRBD2	TRBJ2-5	TRBV7-2	NA	TGTGCCAGCAGCGCCGGGGGGGGGCCCCGTCGAGGGACCCAGTACTTC	CASSAGGGPRRGTQYF
NA	TRBJ2-7	TRBV12-3/TRBV12-4	NA	TGTGCCAGCAGTTTAGCTCAGGGCCACGAGCAGTACTTC	CASSLAQGHEQYF
TRBD2	TRBJ2-1	TRBV28	many	TGTGCCAGCAGGAAAACCGGGACTAGACCCTACAATGAGCAGTTCTTC	CASRKTGTRPYNEQFF
TRBD2	TRBJ2-1	TRBV4-2	many	TGTGCCAGCCGCCTGACTTCTAGCGGGGAGTACAATGAGCAGTTCTTC	CASRLTSSGEYNEQFF
TRBD2	TRBJ2-5	TRBV20-1	many	TGCAGTGCTAGCCCAATAGAAAGGCTAGCGGGAGGCCGGGGGGAGACCCAGTACTTC	CSASPIERLAGGRGETQYF
NA	TRBJ2-1	TRBV14	many	TGTGCCAGCAGCCAAGGAGTGCAGATAGCCAGTGAGCAGTTCTTC	CASSQGVQIASEQFF
NA	TRBJ1-5	TRBV18	NA	TGTGCCAGCTCACCAGGGGAAGTCTATAGCAATCAGCCCCAGCATTTT	CASSPGEVYSNQPQHF
TRBD1	TRBJ1-2	TRBV19	NA	TGTGCCAGTACCTCTCCGGGACAGGGTGACTATGGCTACACCTTC	CASTSPGQGDYGYTF
NA	TRBJ2-2	TRBV7-9	many	TGTGCCAGCAGCTTAGCGGTAGAGAACACCGGGGAGCTGTTTTTT	CASSLAVENTGELFF
TRBD2	TRBJ2-3	TRBV5-1	NA	TGCGCCAGCAGCTTGCGCCTAGCGGGAGATATAAATACGCAGTATTTT	CASSLRLAGDINTQYF
NA	TRBJ1-2	TRBV6-5	many	TGTGCCAGCAGTTTGGCCAGGGCCTATGGCTACACCTTC	CASSLARAYGYTF
NA	TRBJ2-7	TRBV13	NA	TGTGCCAGCAGCTCTGCGACGGACGACCCCTACGAGCAGTACTTC	CASSSATDDPYEQYF
NA	TRBJ2-5	TRBV25-1	many	TGTGCCGCAGGGGAGACCCAGTACTTC	CAAGETQYF
TRBD2	TRBJ2-7	TRBV30	few	TGTGCCTGGAGTTCTGGACTAGCCTACGAGCAGTACTTC	CAWSSGLAYEQYF